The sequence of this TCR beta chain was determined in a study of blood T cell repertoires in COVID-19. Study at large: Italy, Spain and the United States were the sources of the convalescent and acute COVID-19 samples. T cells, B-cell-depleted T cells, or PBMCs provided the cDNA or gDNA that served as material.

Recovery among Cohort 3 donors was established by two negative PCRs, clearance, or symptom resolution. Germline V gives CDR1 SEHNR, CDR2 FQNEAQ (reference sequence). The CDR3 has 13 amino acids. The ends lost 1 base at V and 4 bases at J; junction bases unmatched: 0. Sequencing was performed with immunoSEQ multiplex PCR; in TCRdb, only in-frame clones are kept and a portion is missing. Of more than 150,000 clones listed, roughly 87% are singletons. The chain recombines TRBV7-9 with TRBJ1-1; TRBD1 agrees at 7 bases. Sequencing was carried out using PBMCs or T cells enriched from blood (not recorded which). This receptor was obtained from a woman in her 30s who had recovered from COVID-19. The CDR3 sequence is CASSLGQGTEAFF. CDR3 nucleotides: TGTGCCAGCAGCTTAGGACAGGGCACTGAAGCTTTCTTT.